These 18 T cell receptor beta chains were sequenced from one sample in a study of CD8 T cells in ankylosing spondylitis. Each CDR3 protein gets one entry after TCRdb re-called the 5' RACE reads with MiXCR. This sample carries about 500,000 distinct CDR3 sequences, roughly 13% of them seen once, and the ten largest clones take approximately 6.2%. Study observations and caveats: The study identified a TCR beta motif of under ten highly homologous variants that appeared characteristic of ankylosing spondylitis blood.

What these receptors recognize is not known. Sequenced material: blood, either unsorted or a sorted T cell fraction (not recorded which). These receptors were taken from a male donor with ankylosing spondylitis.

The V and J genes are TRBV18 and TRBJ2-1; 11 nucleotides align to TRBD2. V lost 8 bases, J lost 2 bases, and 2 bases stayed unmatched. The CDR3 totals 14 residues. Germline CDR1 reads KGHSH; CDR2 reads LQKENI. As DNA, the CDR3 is TGTGCCAGCCAGACTAGCGGGACCTACAATGAGCAGTTCTTC. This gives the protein CASQTSGTYNEQFF.

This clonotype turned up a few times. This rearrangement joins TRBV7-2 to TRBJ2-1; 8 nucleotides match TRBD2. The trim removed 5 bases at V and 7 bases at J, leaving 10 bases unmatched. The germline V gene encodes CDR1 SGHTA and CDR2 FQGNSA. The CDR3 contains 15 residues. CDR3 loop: CASSPGTRVANEQFF. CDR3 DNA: TGTGCCAGCAGCCCCGGGACTAGGGTCGCGAATGAGCAGTTCTTC.

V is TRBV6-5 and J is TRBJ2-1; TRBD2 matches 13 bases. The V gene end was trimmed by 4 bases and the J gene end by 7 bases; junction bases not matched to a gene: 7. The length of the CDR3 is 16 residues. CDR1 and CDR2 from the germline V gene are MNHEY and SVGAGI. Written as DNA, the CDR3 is TGTGCCAGCAGTTTCGGACTAGCGGGAGTGAAAAATGAGCAGTTCTTC. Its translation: CASSFGLAGVKNEQFF.

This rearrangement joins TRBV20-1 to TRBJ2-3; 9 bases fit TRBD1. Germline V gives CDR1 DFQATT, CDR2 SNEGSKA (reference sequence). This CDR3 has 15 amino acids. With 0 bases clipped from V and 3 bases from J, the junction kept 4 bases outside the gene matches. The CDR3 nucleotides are TGCAGTGCTAGAGATACAGGGGGCTTGACAGATACGCAGTATTTT. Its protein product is CSARDTGGLTDTQYF.

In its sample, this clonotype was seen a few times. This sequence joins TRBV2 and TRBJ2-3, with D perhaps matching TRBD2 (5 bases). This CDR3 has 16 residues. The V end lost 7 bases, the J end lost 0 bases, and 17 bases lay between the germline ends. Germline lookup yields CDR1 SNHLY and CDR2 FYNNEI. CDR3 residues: CASKRVGGLSTDTQYF. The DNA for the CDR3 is TGTGCCAGCAAGAGGGTTGGCGGGTTAAGCACAGATACGCAGTATTTT.

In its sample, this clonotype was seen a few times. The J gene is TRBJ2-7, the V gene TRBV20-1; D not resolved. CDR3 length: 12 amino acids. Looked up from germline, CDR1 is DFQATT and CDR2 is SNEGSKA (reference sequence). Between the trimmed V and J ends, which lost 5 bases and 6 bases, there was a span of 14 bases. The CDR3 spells CSAPGPVREQYF. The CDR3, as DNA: TGCAGTGCTCCGGGCCCCGTCCGCGAGCAGTACTTC.

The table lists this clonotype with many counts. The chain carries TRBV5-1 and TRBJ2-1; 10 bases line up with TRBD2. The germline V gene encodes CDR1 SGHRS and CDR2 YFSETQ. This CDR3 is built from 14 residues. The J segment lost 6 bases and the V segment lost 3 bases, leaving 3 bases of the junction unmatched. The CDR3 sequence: CASSSGLALNEQFF. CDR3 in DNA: TGCGCCAGCAGCTCGGGACTAGCGCTCAATGAGCAGTTCTTC.

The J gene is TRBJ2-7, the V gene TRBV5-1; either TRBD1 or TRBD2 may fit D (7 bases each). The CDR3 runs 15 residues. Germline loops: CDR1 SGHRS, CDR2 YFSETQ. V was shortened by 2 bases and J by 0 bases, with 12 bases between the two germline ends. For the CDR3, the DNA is TGCGCCAGCAGCTTCAGGGGGGGAGACTCCTACGAGCAGTACGTC. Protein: CASSFRGGDSYEQYV.

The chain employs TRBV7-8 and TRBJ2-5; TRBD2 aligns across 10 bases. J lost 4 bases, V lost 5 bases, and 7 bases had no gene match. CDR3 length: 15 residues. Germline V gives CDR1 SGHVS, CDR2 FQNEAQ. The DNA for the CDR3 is TGTGCCAGCAGCCCTAGCCCTAGCGGGAGAGAGACCCAGTACTTC. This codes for CASSPSPSGRETQYF.

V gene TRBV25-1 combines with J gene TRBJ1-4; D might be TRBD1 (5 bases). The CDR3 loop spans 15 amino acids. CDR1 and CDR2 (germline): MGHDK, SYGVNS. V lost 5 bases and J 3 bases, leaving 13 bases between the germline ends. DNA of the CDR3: TGTGCCAGCAGTCCATGGGACGCAGCTAATGAAAAACTGTTTTTT. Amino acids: CASSPWDAANEKLFF. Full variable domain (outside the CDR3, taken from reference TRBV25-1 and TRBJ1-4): EADIYQTPRYLVIGTGKKITLECSQTMGHDKMYWYQQDPGMELHLIHYSYGVNSTEKGDLSSESTVSRIRTEHFPLTLESARPSHTSQYLCASSPWDAANEKLFFGSGTQLSVL.

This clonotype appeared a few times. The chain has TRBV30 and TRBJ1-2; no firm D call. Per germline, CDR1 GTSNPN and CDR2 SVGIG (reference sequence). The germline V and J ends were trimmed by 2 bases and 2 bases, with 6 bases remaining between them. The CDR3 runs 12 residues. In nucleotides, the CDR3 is TGTGCCTGGAGTCCCCAGAACTATGGCTACACCTTC. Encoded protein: CAWSPQNYGYTF. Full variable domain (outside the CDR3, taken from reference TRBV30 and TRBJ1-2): SQTIHQWPATLVQPVGSPLSLECTVEGTSNPNLYWYRQAAGRGLQLLFYSVGIGQISSEVPQNLSASRPQDRQFILSSKKLLLSDSGFYLCAWSPQNYGYTFGSGTRLTVV.

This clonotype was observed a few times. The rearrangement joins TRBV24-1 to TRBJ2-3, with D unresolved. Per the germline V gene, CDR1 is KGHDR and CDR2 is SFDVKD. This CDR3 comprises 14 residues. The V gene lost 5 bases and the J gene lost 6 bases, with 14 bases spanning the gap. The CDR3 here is CATSAVVGVDTQYF. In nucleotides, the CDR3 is TGTGCCACCAGTGCCGTAGTCGGAGTCGATACGCAGTATTTT.

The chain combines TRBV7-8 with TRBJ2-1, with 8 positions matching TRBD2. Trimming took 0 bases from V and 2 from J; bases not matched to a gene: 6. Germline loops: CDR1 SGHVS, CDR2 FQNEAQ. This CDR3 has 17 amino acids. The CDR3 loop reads CASSLAVGSGAYNEQFF. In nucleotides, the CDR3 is TGTGCCAGCAGCTTAGCAGTAGGTAGCGGGGCCTACAATGAGCAGTTCTTC. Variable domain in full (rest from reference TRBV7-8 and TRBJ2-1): GAGVSQSPRYKVAKRGQDVALRCDPISGHVSLFWYQQALGQGPEFLTYFQNEAQLDKSGLPSDRFFAERPEGSVSTLKIQRTQQEDSAVYLCASSLAVGSGAYNEQFFGPGTRLTVL.

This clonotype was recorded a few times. The CDR3 loop reads CASSLEVAGGADTQYF. CDR3 nucleotide sequence: TGCGCCAGCAGCCTGGAGGTCGCGGGGGGGGCGGATACGCAGTATTTT. V usage is TRBV5-1 and J usage is TRBJ2-3, with 9 bases matching TRBD2. The germline V gene encodes CDR1 SGHRS and CDR2 YFSETQ. This CDR3 has 16 residues. With 4 bases clipped from V and 6 bases from J, the junction kept 12 bases outside the gene matches.

The CDR3 DNA is TGTGCCAGCAGACAGGGTATGGACACTGAAGCTTTCTTT. As protein: CASRQGMDTEAFF. The chain links TRBV2 to TRBJ1-1; weak D call: TRBD1 (6 bases). Germline V gene lookup returns CDR1 SNHLY and CDR2 FYNNEI. This CDR3 has 13 amino acids. The V end was cut by 6 bases, the J end by 3 bases, with 11 bases between.

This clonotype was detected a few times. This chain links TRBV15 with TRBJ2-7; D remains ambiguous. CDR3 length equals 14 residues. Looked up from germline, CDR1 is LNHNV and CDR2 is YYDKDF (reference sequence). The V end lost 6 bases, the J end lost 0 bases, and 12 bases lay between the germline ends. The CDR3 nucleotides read TGTGCCACCAGGCCCAAGAGTTACTCCTACGAGCAGTACTTC. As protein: CATRPKSYSYEQYF.

CDR3 sequence reads: CASSFRAGTITGELFF. The CDR3 DNA reads TGCGCCAGCAGCTTTCGGGCAGGAACTATCACCGGGGAGCTGTTTTTT. The chain combines TRBV5-1 with TRBJ2-2; D is undetermined. Deletions cut 2 bases from V and 4 bases from J, with 15 bases between. This CDR3 is 16 amino acids long. Per germline, CDR1 SGHRS and CDR2 YFSETQ.

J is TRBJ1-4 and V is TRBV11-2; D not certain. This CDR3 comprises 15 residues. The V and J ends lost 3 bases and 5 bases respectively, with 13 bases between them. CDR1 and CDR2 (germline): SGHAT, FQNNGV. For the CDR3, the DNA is TGTGCCAGCAGCTTTCAAGGGCTACTCAATGAAAAACTGTTTTTT. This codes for CASSFQGLLNEKLFF. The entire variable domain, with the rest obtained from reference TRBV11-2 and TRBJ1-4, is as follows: EAGVAQSPRYKIIEKRQSVAFWCNPISGHATLYWYQQILGQGPKLLIQFQNNGVVDDSQLPKDRFSAERLKGVDSTLKIQPAKLEDSAVYLCASSFQGLLNEKLFFGSGTQLSVL.